The sequence of this TCR beta chain was determined in a study of CD8 T cells in ankylosing spondylitis. Findings of the study overall: Several highly homologous variants made up a TCR beta motif that seemed to typify ankylosing spondylitis blood. Clones that were linked to disease were CD8+ and were relatively rare in peripheral blood.

The table lists this clonotype with many counts. Antigen unknown. From germline, CDR1 is LGHNT and CDR2 FRNRAP. V dropped 5 bases and J dropped 7 bases, with 12 bases sitting between them. CDR3 length equals 13 residues. Scientists made TCR beta libraries using quantitative 5'-RACE with molecular barcodes. TCRdb re-called the 5' RACE reads with MiXCR, one entry per CDR3 protein. The sample has about 360,000 distinct CDR3 sequences; roughly 20% are singletons. This TCR derives from a male donor with ankylosing spondylitis or in good health (not recorded which). The chain joins TRBV12-5 to TRBJ2-1, with D perhaps given as TRBD1 or TRBD2 (6 bases each). Specimen: blood, either unsorted or a sorted T cell fraction (not recorded which). In DNA, the CDR3 is TGTGCTAGTGGTCCCTGGGGGGCGAATGAGCAGTTCTTC. This encodes CASGPWGANEQFF. Full variable domain (outside the CDR3, taken from reference TRBV12-5 and TRBJ2-1): DARVTQTPRHKVTEMGQEVTMRCQPILGHNTVFWYRQTMMQGLELLAYFRNRAPLDDSGMPKDRFSAEMPDATLATLKIQPSEPRDSAVYFCASGPWGANEQFFGPGTRLTVL.